This TCR beta chain was captured by sequencing in a study of blood T cell repertoires in COVID-19. Study details: COVID-19 samples from acute and convalescent phases originated in the United States, Italy and Spain. From T cells, B-cell-depleted T cells, or PBMCs came the material, which was cDNA or gDNA.

Authors' analysis steps: The authors estimated nucleated cell counts from reference gene primer amplification. Profiled with immunoSEQ multiplex PCR; TCRdb holds only in-frame clones, not every one. Clone size and the V and J calls come from that table; the DNA yielded D and trimming. Counted here are roughly 300,000 clones, more than 75% occurring once; the ten biggest clones make up 7.8%. With 4 bases removed from V and 8 bases from J, the gap between germline ends came to 12 bases. The CDR3 consists of 12 residues. The germline CDR1 and CDR2 sequences are SQVTM and ANQGSEA. This clone has only a few counts.

Input material: peripheral blood. V usage is TRBV29-1 and J usage is TRBJ2-1; weak D call: TRBD1 (5 bases). This receptor was identified in a woman between 50 and 59 years old who had recovered from COVID-19. DNA of the CDR3: TGCAGCGTTGCTGTCAGGGTGGATGAGCAGTTCTTC. This translates into CSVAVRVDEQFF.